The clone carrying this TCR beta chain was recorded once. This CDR3 region has 12 residues. The germline V gene has CDR1 LNHDA and CDR2 SQIVND (reference sequence). V was shortened by 7 bases and J by 8 bases, with 14 bases between the two germline ends. The data stem from a study of T-cell memory formation after mild COVID-19. TCRdb independently ran MiXCR on the 5' RACE reads; one entry per CDR3 protein. The table lists some 290,000 distinct CDR3 sequences, around 15% of them singletons. The chain recombines TRBV19 with TRBJ1-2, with D possibly matching TRBD1 (6 bases). The source of this sequence is a young man who had mild COVID-19 (a few samples of this study predate the infection). Cell type and time point are not known. Sequencing used PBMCs or a T cell subset sorted from them (not recorded which). CDR3 region: CASTARGSGYTF. In nucleotides, the CDR3 is TGTGCCAGTACCGCGAGGGGGTCCGGCTACACCTTC.